A single sample gave rise to the 8 T cell receptor beta chains below, sequenced in a study of blood T cell repertoires in COVID-19 (TCRdb year 2020). Receptor amplification or capture employed the immunoSEQ multiplex PCR assay. Here the immuneACCESS table is served through TCRdb, limited to in-frame sequences with V and J called. Missing clones are a known gap in these copies; in checked studies unresolved V genes cover under half, and the rest lacks a known reason. Recorded for this sample are fewer than 300,000 clones; about nine tenths of them occurred a single time. In total, the top ten clones hold 10% to 15% of the sample. The sequenced sample was peripheral blood. The receptors were gathered from a woman aged 30 to 39 with COVID-19, enrolled during active disease.

The CDR3 coding sequence is TGTGCCAGCGAGAGCACAGATACGCAGTATTTT. Encoded protein: CASESTDTQYF. The chain couples TRBV2 to TRBJ2-3; D is unresolved. V shed 8 bases and J shed 0 bases, with 3 bases lying between them. The CDR3 extends over 11 amino acids. CDR1 and CDR2 (germline): SNHLY, FYNNEI.

The rearrangement uses TRBV2 and TRBJ2-2, with TRBD2 matching 10 bases. The CDR3 totals 15 residues. Germline V CDR1 and CDR2: SNHLY, FYNNEI. V dropped 6 bases and J dropped 7; count of bases not matched to a gene: 8. The CDR3 region is CASRAVAGGYGELFF. The CDR3 bases are TGTGCCAGCAGAGCTGTAGCGGGGGGCTACGGGGAGCTGTTTTTT.

This chain connects TRBV5-4 to TRBJ2-1; TRBD1 matches at 8 bases. Germline-derived CDR1 and CDR2 are SGHNT and YYREEE (reference sequence). Trimming at V came to 4 bases and at J to 6 bases, leaving 9 bases not matched to a gene. The CDR3 sequence is 15 residues long. The CDR3 DNA sequence: TGTGCCAGCAGCATTGGACAGGGCACCCTCAATGAGCAGTTCTTC. Translated: CASSIGQGTLNEQFF.

The J gene is TRBJ1-6, the V gene TRBV21-1; the DNA was not used to check the table's D call, TRBD1. TRBV21-1 is listed as a pseudogene. The CDR3 covers 17 residues. Written as DNA, the CDR3 is TGTGCCAGCAGCAAAGCGCTTTCAGGGGAAAGGGATTCACCCCTCCACTTT. Amino acids: CASSKALSGERDSPLHF.

This clone was detected only a few times. This chain joins TRBV7-8 and TRBJ2-3; 11 nucleotides align to TRBD2. The CDR3 is 16 residues long. In germline, CDR1 is SGHVS, CDR2 FQNEAQ. The V segment lost 5 bases and the J segment 3 bases; nucleotides outside the gene matches: 7. Here the CDR3 DNA reads TGTGCCAGCAGCCAAAATAGCGGGGGGGCGACAGATACGCAGTATTTT. Translation gives CASSQNSGGATDTQYF. The full variable domain, completed using reference TRBV7-8 and TRBJ2-3, is GAGVSQSPRYKVAKRGQDVALRCDPISGHVSLFWYQQALGQGPEFLTYFQNEAQLDKSGLPSDRFFAERPEGSVSTLKIQRTQQEDSAVYLCASSQNSGGATDTQYFGPGTRLTVL.

This chain joins TRBV15 and TRBJ2-7; TRBD2 aligns across 9 bases. There are 15 residues in the CDR3. After removal of 0 bases from V and 3 bases from J, the junction contained 3 bases not matched to a gene. The germline V gene has CDR1 LNHNV and CDR2 YYDKDF (reference sequence). CDR3 residues: CATSREASGVYEQYF. The CDR3 DNA is TGTGCCACCAGCAGAGAAGCTAGCGGGGTCTACGAGCAGTACTTC.

The chain recombines TRBV19 with TRBJ1-2; 10 bases line up with TRBD1. This CDR3 has 15 amino acids. Per the germline V gene, CDR1 is LNHDA and CDR2 is SQIVND (reference sequence). With V trimmed by 8 bases and J by 4 bases, 10 bases remained unmatched. The CDR3 here is CASQIGTGELYGYTF. DNA of the CDR3: TGTGCCAGTCAAATAGGGACAGGGGAGCTCTATGGCTACACCTTC. The full variable domain, in which reference TRBV19 and TRBJ1-2 provide the parts outside the CDR3, is DGGITQSPKYLFRKEGQNVTLSCEQNLNHDAMYWYRQDPGQGLRLIYYSQIVNDFQKGDIAEGYSVSREKKESFPLTVTSAQKNPTAFYLCASQIGTGELYGYTFGSGTRLTVV.

The chain joins TRBV7-6 to TRBJ2-3, with 8 bases matching TRBD2. The CDR3 totals 14 residues. V lost 5 bases and J lost 3; bases outside the gene matches: 4. The V gene's germline CDR1 is SGHVS and CDR2 FNYEAQ. As DNA, the CDR3 is TGTGCCAGCAGCCAAGCGGGGGAAACAGATACGCAGTATTTT. Its translation: CASSQAGETDTQYF.